Listed below are T cell receptor beta chains from one sample, sequenced in a study of OX40 agonist ivuxolimab in advanced cancers. Repertoires were generated with immunoSEQ multiplex PCR, while TCRdb's copy carries only in-frame clones and drops some. The top ten hold roughly 15% of the sample, which has some 51,000 clones, approximately 86% seen once. This specimen consisted of CD4+ or CD8+ T cells sorted from blood, obtained in a trial of the OX40 agonist ivuxolimab. The receptor set was obtained from an adult with an advanced solid tumor such as melanoma, head and neck, liver or kidney cancer. CDR3s include the opening cysteine and the closing phenylalanine or tryptophan. Fields, in order: J gene, D gene, clone size, V gene, CDR3 DNA, CDR3 protein. The D gene is left open where the match is weak. A row's size may be missing; if present it is once, few, many or a size class.

TRBJ2-5	TRBD2	.	TRBV6-5	TGTGCCAGCAGTCCTACTAGCGGGACTTTTGAGACCCAGTACTTC	CASSPTSGTFETQYF
TRBJ1-2	.	.	TRBV18	TGTGCCAGCTCACCGGAAGACAGGATACTTCGGGGCTATGGCTACACCTTC	CASSPEDRILRGYGYTF
TRBJ2-1	TRBD2	.	TRBV2	TGTGCCAGCAGTCTTAGCGGGAGGGCCGGAAATGAGCAGTTCTTC	CASSLSGRAGNEQFF
TRBJ1-4	.	once	TRBV2	TGTGCCAGCAGCGTTGTAGAAAAACTGTTTTTT	CASSVVEKLFF
TRBJ1-1	.	once	TRBV7-9	TGTGCCAGCAGCTTAGGTGGGGGGGGCACTGAAGCTTTCTTT	CASSLGGGGTEAFF
TRBJ1-2	.	.	TRBV28	TGTGCCAGCAGGACAGCTTCTCCGCCTTATGGCTACACCTTC	CASRTASPPYGYTF
TRBJ2-1	.	.	TRBV28	TGTGCCAGCAGTGACCGGGCCGTGGTGCGCAATGAGCAGTTCTTC	CASSDRAVVRNEQFF
TRBJ2-1	TRBD2	.	TRBV7-6	TGTGCCAGCAGCGAACTAGCGGGAGTATACAATGAGCAGTTCTTC	CASSELAGVYNEQFF
TRBJ1-5	.	few	TRBV7-9	TGTGCCAGCAGCCCTACAGGGTACCAGCCCCAGCATTTT	CASSPTGYQPQHF
TRBJ2-7	.	.	TRBV30	TGTGCCTGGAACCTTGGCAGCTACGAGCAGTACTTC	CAWNLGSYEQYF
TRBJ1-5	.	.	TRBV27	TGTGCCAGCAGTCCCCAAGGTAGCAATCAGCCCCAGCATTTT	CASSPQGSNQPQHF
TRBJ1-2	.	.	TRBV7-9	TGTGCCAGCAGCCTTCAGGCGTACTATGGCTACACCTTC	CASSLQAYYGYTF
TRBJ2-3	TRBD1	.	TRBV7-2	TGTGCCAGCTCCCCTCGGGGACAGGGGGTAACAGATACGCAGTATTTT	CASSPRGQGVTDTQYF
TRBJ2-7	.	.	TRBV6-1	TGTGCCAGCAGTGAAGACAGGGTCGGCGAGCAGTACTTC	CASSEDRVGEQYF
TRBJ2-3	.	.	TRBV5-1	TGCGCCAGCAGCTTGGGGGCCCACACAGATACGCAGTATTTT	CASSLGAHTDTQYF
TRBJ2-7	TRBD1	.	TRBV11-2	TGTGCCAGCAGCTCAAGAGGGACAGTCGAGCAGTACTTC	CASSSRGTVEQYF
TRBJ1-3	.	.	TRBV29-1	TGCTCCGTTCGGGGGAGCAGGGAGGCTGGAAACACCATATATTTT	CSVRGSREAGNTIYF
TRBJ2-1	TRBD1	.	TRBV28	TGTGCCAGCACTGACAGGGTCGGCGATGAGCAGTTCTTC	CASTDRVGDEQFF
TRBJ2-2	.	.	TRBV19	TGTGCCAGTAGGGCACAAGGGATCGGGGAGCTGTTTTTT	CASRAQGIGELFF
TRBJ1-1	.	.	TRBV5-1	TGCGCCAGCAGCCGGGGACGAACTGACAACACTGAAGCTTTCTTT	CASSRGRTDNTEAFF
TRBJ2-7	TRBD2	.	TRBV15	TGTGCCACCAGCAGATCTGGGGGTCTAGCGGGCCTCTCCTACGAGCAGTACTTC	CATSRSGGLAGLSYEQYF
TRBJ2-7	.	.	TRBV28	TGTGCCAGTACACCCCCGGGACCAACCTACGAGCAGTACTTC	CASTPPGPTYEQYF
TRBJ2-2	.	.	TRBV28	TGTGCCAGCAGAAAACCCCCGGGGACCGGGGAGCTGTTTTTT	CASRKPPGTGELFF
TRBJ2-3	.	.	TRBV6-4	TGTGCCAGCAAAGGTTTTGACACAGATACGCAGTATTTT	CASKGFDTDTQYF
TRBJ2-3	.	few	TRBV19	TGTGCCAGTAGTATAGACACCCGGGCGACAGATACGCAGTATTTT	CASSIDTRATDTQYF
TRBJ1-1	TRBD1	.	TRBV6-1	TGTGCCAGCAAAGGGACAGGGACTGAAGCTTTCTTT	CASKGTGTEAFF
TRBJ1-1	.	.	TRBV9	TGTGCCAGCAGCGCCTATCTCGGAGACAGACTGAACACTGAAGCTTTCTTT	CASSAYLGDRLNTEAFF
TRBJ2-3	.	.	TRBV29-1	TGCAGCGTTGATGGGGAACCCGATACGCAGTATTTT	CSVDGEPDTQYF
TRBJ2-1	TRBD1	.	TRBV19	TGTGCCACCTCAGAGGGGGCAGGGGGTAGATATGAGCAGTTCTTC	CATSEGAGGRYEQFF
TRBJ1-4	TRBD1	.	TRBV5-6	TGTGCCAGCAGCTATACCGGGACAGGACGCACTAATGAAAAACTGTTTTTT	CASSYTGTGRTNEKLFF
TRBJ2-2	TRBD1	.	TRBV18	TGTGCCACGAGCCGGGACAGGGCCACCGGGGAGCTGTTTTTT	CATSRDRATGELFF
TRBJ2-7	TRBD2	.	TRBV19	TGTGCCAGTACCACGAAGAGTGCGGTAGCGGGGGAGCAGTACTTC	CASTTKSAVAGEQYF
TRBJ2-3	TRBD2	.	TRBV28	TGTGCCAGCACCGTACCTAGCGGGTACCTCACAGATACGCAGTATTTT	CASTVPSGYLTDTQYF
TRBJ1-3	.	.	TRBV5-1	TGCGCCAGCAGCTTCCAGAACACCATATATTTT	CASSFQNTIYF
TRBJ1-5	.	once	TRBV6-5	TGTGCCAGCAGGGAAGGTTATAGCAATCAGCCCCAGCATTTT	CASREGYSNQPQHF
TRBJ1-3	.	.	TRBV4-2	TGTGCCAGCAGCTTCTTAGAGAGGGCTGGAAACACCATATATTTT	CASSFLERAGNTIYF
TRBJ2-7	.	.	TRBV15	TGTGCCACCACAGGGGGGGGAAGCTCCTACGAGCAGTACTTC	CATTGGGSSYEQYF
TRBJ2-2	.	.	TRBV11-2	TGTGCCAGCAGCTTACGGTCACAGCCTCAAACCGGGGAGCTGTTTTTT	CASSLRSQPQTGELFF
TRBJ1-1	.	once	TRBV6-6	TGTGCCAGCAGTTACAGGGCAGCCTTGAACACTGAAGCTTTCTTT	CASSYRAALNTEAFF
TRBJ2-6	.	.	TRBV27	TGTGCCAGCAGTCCCTTATGGAGCTCTGGGGCCAACGTCCTGACTTTC	CASSPLWSSGANVLTF
TRBJ2-3	.	once	TRBV7-3	TGTGCCAGCAGCTTGGTCGGGATTAGCACAGATACGCAGTATTTT	CASSLVGISTDTQYF
TRBJ1-1	.	few	TRBV28	TGTGCCAGCAGTGAGATGCGCCTGAACACTGAAGCTTTCTTT	CASSEMRLNTEAFF
TRBJ2-7	.	.	TRBV28	TGTGCCAGCAGTTCTCCCAGCGGGACAGCCTACGAGCAGTACTTC	CASSSPSGTAYEQYF
TRBJ2-7	.	.	TRBV10-3	TGTGCCATCAGTGCGGGCTACGAGCAGTACTTC	CAISAGYEQYF
TRBJ2-1	TRBD2	many	TRBV4-1	TGCGCCAGCAGCCAATCCTTACCGGGACTAGCGAGCGATGAGCAGTTCTTC	CASSQSLPGLASDEQFF
TRBJ1-1	.	.	TRBV5-1	TGCGCCAGCAGCATCCTATCATCAGGGGACGCTTTCTTT	CASSILSSGDAFF
TRBJ2-7	.	.	TRBV7-8	TGTGCCAGCAGCTTAGACCGGACTCTCTACGAGCAGTACTTC	CASSLDRTLYEQYF
TRBJ1-5	.	.	TRBV6-5	TGTGCCAGCAGTTACTCGAAGTTAAGCAATCAGCCCCAGCATTTT	CASSYSKLSNQPQHF
TRBJ1-2	TRBD1	.	TRBV11-2	TGTGCCAGCAGCTTGTGGACAGGGGGCACGTCGTTAGATGGCTACACCTTC	CASSLWTGGTSLDGYTF
TRBJ1-4	.	.	TRBV18	TGTGCCAGCTCACCCCAGAGAGGAAATGAAAAACTGTTTTTT	CASSPQRGNEKLFF
TRBJ2-1	.	once	TRBV5-1	TGCGCCAGCAGCCCCGACCCCTCCTACAATGAGCAGTTCTTC	CASSPDPSYNEQFF
TRBJ2-7	TRBD1	.	TRBV28	TGTGCCAGCAGTTTAGCGCAGGGGGCCCACGAGCAGTACTTC	CASSLAQGAHEQYF
TRBJ1-1	.	.	TRBV2	TGTGCCAGCAGAGGAGGCCCAAACACTGAAGCTTTCTTT	CASRGGPNTEAFF